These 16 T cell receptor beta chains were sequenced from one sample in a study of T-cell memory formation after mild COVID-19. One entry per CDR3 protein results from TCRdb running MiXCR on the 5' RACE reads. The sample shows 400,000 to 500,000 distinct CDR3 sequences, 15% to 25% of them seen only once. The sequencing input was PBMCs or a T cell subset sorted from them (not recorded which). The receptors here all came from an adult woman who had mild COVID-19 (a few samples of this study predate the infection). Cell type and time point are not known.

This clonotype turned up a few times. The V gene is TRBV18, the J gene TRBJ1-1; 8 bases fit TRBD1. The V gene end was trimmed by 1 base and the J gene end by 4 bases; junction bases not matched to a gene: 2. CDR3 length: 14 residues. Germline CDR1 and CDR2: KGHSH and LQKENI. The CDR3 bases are TGTGCCAGCTCACCACAGGGGACAGGCACTGAAGCTTTCTTT. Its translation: CASSPQGTGTEAFF.

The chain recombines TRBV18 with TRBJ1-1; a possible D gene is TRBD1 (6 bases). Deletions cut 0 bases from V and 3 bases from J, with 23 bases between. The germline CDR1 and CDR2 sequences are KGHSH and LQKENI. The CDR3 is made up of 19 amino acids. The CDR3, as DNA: TGTGCCAGCTCACCACCGGGGGTGACCAGGGGAGGAAAGGACACTGAAGCTTTCTTT. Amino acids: CASSPPGVTRGGKDTEAFF.

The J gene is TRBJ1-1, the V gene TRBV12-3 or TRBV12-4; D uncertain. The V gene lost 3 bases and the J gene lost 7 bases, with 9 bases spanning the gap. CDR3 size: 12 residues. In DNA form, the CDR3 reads TGTGCCAGCAGTTTTAAACAAGTTGAAGCTTTCTTT. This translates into CASSFKQVEAFF.

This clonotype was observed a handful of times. CDR3 protein: CSATTGIPRGTEAFF. The CDR3 DNA is TGCAGTGCAACTACCGGGATCCCCCGGGGCACTGAAGCTTTCTTT. The J gene is TRBJ1-1, the V gene TRBV20-1, with unresolved D. Trimming shortened V by 6 bases and J by 4 bases, and 21 bases separated the two germline ends. Germline-derived CDR1 and CDR2 are DFQATT and SNEGSKA (reference sequence). The CDR3 length is 15 residues.

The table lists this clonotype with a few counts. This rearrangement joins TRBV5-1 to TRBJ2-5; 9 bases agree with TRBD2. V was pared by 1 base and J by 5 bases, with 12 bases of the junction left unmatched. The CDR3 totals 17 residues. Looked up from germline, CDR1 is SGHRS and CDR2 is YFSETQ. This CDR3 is CASSLTSGGSAWETQYF. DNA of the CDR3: TGCGCCAGCAGCTTGACAAGCGGGGGGTCCGCTTGGGAGACCCAGTACTTC.

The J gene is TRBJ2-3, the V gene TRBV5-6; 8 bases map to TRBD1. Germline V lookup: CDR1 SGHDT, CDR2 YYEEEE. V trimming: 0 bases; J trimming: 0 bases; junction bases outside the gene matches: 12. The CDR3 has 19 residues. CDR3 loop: CASSLARTGNAFSTDTQYF. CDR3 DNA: TGTGCCAGCAGCTTGGCTCGGACAGGGAACGCCTTTAGCACAGATACGCAGTATTTT. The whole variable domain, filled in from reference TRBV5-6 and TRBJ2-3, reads DAGVTQSPTHLIKTRGQQVTLRCSPKSGHDTVSWYQQALGQGPQFIFQYYEEEERQRGNFPDRFSGHQFPNYSSELNVNALLLGDSALYLCASSLARTGNAFSTDTQYFGPGTRLTVL.

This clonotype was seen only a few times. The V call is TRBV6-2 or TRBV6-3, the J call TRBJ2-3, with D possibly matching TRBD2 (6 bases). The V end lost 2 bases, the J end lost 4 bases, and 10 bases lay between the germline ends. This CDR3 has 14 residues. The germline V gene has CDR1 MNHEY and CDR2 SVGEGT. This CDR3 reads CASSYTAGPDTQYF. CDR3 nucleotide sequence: TGTGCCAGCAGTTACACCGCGGGGCCAGATACGCAGTATTTT.

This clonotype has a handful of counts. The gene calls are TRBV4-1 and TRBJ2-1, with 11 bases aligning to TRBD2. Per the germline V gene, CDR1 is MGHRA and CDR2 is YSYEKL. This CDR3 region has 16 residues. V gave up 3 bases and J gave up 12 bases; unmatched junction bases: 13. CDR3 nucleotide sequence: TGCGCCAGCAGCCAGGGGGGACTAGCGGTGGAATTAGGGCAGTTCTTC. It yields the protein CASSQGGLAVELGQFF.

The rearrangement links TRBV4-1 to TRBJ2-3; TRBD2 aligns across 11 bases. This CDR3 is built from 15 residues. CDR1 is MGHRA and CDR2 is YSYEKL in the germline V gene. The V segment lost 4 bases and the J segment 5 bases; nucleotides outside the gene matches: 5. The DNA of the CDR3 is TGCGCCAGCAGCCGAGGTAGCGGGAGGGTAGATACGCAGTATTTT. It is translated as CASSRGSGRVDTQYF.

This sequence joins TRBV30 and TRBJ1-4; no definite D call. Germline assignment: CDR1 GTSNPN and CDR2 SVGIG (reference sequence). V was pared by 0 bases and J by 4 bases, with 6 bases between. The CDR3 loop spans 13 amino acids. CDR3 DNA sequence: TGTGCCTGGAGTGTGGTCGGTAATGAAAAACTGTTTTTT. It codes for CAWSVVGNEKLFF.

CDR3 nucleotide sequence: TGCAGTGCTCGCCGGGGACTAGCGGGAGGGTACGAGCAGTACTTC. This gives the protein CSARRGLAGGYEQYF. V is TRBV20-1 and J is TRBJ2-7, with 16 bases aligning to TRBD2. The CDR3 is 15 amino acids. Per the germline V gene, CDR1 is DFQATT and CDR2 is SNEGSKA (reference sequence). The V and J ends lost 5 bases and 4 bases, in that order; junction bases with no gene match: 5.

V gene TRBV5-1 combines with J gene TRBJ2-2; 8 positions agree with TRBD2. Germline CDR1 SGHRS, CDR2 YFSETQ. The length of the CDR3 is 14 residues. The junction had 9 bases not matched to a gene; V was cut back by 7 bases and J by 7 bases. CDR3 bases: TGCGCCAGCGCTCGGGGGGGCCCCGACGGGGAGCTGTTTTTT. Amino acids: CASARGGPDGELFF.

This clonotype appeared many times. The CDR3 bases are TGTGCCAGCAGCTTAATTGGGGGAGTGGGCGATGAGCAGTTCTTC. The encoded protein is CASSLIGGVGDEQFF. The chain recombines TRBV11-2 with TRBJ2-1, with D possibly being TRBD1 or TRBD2 (5 bases each). Trimming shortened V by 2 bases and J by 8 bases, and 16 bases separated the two germline ends. Germline loops: CDR1 SGHAT, CDR2 FQNNGV. The CDR3 loop spans 15 amino acids. Full variable domain (outside the CDR3, taken from reference TRBV11-2 and TRBJ2-1): EAGVAQSPRYKIIEKRQSVAFWCNPISGHATLYWYQQILGQGPKLLIQFQNNGVVDDSQLPKDRFSAERLKGVDSTLKIQPAKLEDSAVYLCASSLIGGVGDEQFFGPGTRLTVL.

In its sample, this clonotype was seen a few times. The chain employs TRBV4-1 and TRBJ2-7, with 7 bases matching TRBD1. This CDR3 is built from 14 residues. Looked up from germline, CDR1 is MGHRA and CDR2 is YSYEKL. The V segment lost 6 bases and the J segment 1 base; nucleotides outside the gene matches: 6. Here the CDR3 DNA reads TGCGCCAGCAGAAACCGGGACAGTTCCTACGAGCAGTACTTC. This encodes CASRNRDSSYEQYF.

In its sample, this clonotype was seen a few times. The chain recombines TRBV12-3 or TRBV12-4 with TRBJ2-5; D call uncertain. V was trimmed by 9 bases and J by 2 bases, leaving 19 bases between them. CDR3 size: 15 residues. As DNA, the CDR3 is TGTGCCAGTTCTCCCTACATTAACACACAAGAGACCCAGTACTTC. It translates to CASSPYINTQETQYF.

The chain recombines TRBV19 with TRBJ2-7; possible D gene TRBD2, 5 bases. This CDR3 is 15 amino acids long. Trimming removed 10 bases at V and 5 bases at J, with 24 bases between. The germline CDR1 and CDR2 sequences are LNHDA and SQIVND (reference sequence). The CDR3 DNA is TGTGCCACCCCTAACGGACGGCTACTAGGGAACGAGCAGTACTTC. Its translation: CATPNGRLLGNEQYF.